This TCR beta chain originates from a study of T cells after yellow fever vaccination (dated 2019 in TCRdb). Notes on the research overall: The SMART-Seq v4 Ultra Low Input RNA kit was used to prepare libraries from fractions with low cell numbers. To track T-cell clones before and after primary and booster YFV17D yellow fever vaccination, bulk TCR alpha and beta repertoires were sequenced longitudinally. Two healthy male donors, one aged 18 to 30 and one aged 30 to 40 years, made up the cohort. Blood was collected at multiple timepoints before and after primary and secondary immunization, and bulk PBMC replicates and cell subsets were isolated. Points the paper makes about the study in general: The secondary T-cell response was found to be weaker but faster than the primary response, with a peak reached on day 5 rather than on day 15. Because the study included only a couple of donors, the extent to which the findings can be generalized is limited. After the booster, most clones that had expanded after primary vaccination were detected again (around 97% of CD4 and roughly 86% of CD8), suggesting broad maintenance of memory. Because abundant contaminating clonotypes from the bulk population could be contained in FACS-sorted repertoires, computational filtering was required. A small fraction of clonotypes appeared in both the CD4 and CD8 compartments, likely as a result of convergent recombination.

The sample's treatment or condition label, decoded: live attenuated yellow fever vaccine strain. At each blood-draw timepoint, two biological replicates of bulk PBMCs were obtained. PBMCs were isolated from peripheral blood using a standard Ficoll-Paque protocol. TriZol was used to extract RNA from bulk PBMCs, CD4 and CD8 fractions, and dextramer-positive and dextramer-negative fractions. This clonotype was picked up many times. Its antigen has not been determined. The sample holds no much larger clone one base away, and base qualities are not on file. From the cysteine through the phenylalanine, the CDR3 covers 15 amino acids. Of the read, only the CDR3 DNA is kept; its 45 bases are in frame from base 1. The germline ends are 12 bases apart after V is trimmed by 0 bases and J by 2 bases. According to the germline V gene, CDR1 reads SGHRS and CDR2 reads YFSETQ. The reads were generated on an Illumina NovaSeq 6000. TCR cDNA was synthesized by 5'RACE template switching, through which a universal primer site and unique molecular identifiers were introduced. cDNA synthesis was primed from both the TCR alpha and TCR beta constant segments. Library amplification used two PCR steps, and the second PCR step added sample barcodes and sequencing adapters. Libraries were sequenced on Illumina HiSeq 2500 (2x100 bp) or NovaSeq (2x150 bp). The authors' pipeline ran thus. MIGEC handled demultiplexing of reads and collapsing into UMI consensus sequences, while MiXCR performed V(D)J alignment. Vaccine-responding clonotypes were identified with edgeR using replicate PBMC samples, with FDR below 0.01 and a log2 fold change above 5 up to day 15 being required. Each bulk clonotype was labeled CD4 or CD8 based on which sequenced repertoire, CD4 or CD8, contained the clonotype at higher abundance. TCRdb reprocessed the public reads (quality trimming at Q25 with fastp, clone calling with MiXCR) and kept in-frame beta chains. Rows are unified per CDR3 protein, each entry keeping the most common DNA and genes. It is TCRdb's table, rather than the study itself, that gives the V and J calls and clone size. In all, the sample holds 300,000 to 350,000 distinct CDR3 sequences, and approximately 3.9% of those were seen once. Jointly, the top ten make up approximately 24% of the sample.

This clonotype was obtained from a man aged 18 to 35 who received the YFV17D yellow fever vaccine. The rearranged segments are TRBV5-1 and TRBJ2-7; the D element might be TRBD1 or TRBD2, as each aligns at 5 bases. This specimen consisted of PBMCs, obtained 5 days after the yellow fever booster vaccination. The CDR3 sequence is CASSLGGAWAYEQYF. The bases are TGCGCCAGCAGCTTGGGAGGGGCGTGGGCCTACGAGCAGTACTTC.